This is a list of T cell receptor beta chains from one sample in a study of T cells after yellow fever vaccination. TCRdb reprocessed the 5' RACE reads via MiXCR and lists one record per CDR3 protein. The table has approximately 250,000 distinct CDR3 sequences, around 4.9% seen once; the top ten hold 3% to 4%. The material was CD4+ T cells sorted from PBMCs, obtained on the day of the yellow fever booster vaccination. Receptor source: a man aged 18-30 years who received the YFV17D yellow fever vaccine. The CDR3 runs from the conserved cysteine through the conserved F or W. D genes are given only for firm matches. Expanded clones get a size class; other rows say once, few or many, or leave the size out.

>TRBJ1-1|TRBD1|few|TRBV27
TGTGCCAGCAGTGAACAGGGGAGGGATGCTTTCTTT
CASSEQGRDAFF
>TRBJ2-3|.|few|TRBV5-4
TGTGCCAGCAGCTTGGCCTCGCGGGCGGCCGACGATACGCAGTATTTT
CASSLASRAADDTQYF
>TRBJ2-7|.|many|TRBV6-6
TGTGCCAGCAGTTACGGGACCTTTTCGGAGCAGTACTTC
CASSYGTFSEQYF
>TRBJ1-2|.|.|TRBV11-2
TGTGCCAGCAGCTTAGGAAGGCAATCGGGCTACACCTTC
CASSLGRQSGYTF
>TRBJ1-6|TRBD1|.|TRBV5-1
TGCGCCAGCAGACAGGGGAATAATTCACCCCTCCACTTT
CASRQGNNSPLHF
>TRBJ1-5|.|few|TRBV24-1
TGTGCCACCAGTGATTTTCGGGATCAGCCCCAGCATTTT
CATSDFRDQPQHF
>TRBJ2-1|.|.|TRBV12-3/TRBV12-4
TGTGCCAGCAGTTTATATGAGGGGGGCAGGGGCAATGAGCAGTTCTTC
CASSLYEGGRGNEQFF
>TRBJ1-1|.|.|TRBV20-1
TGCAGTGCTAGAGATTTCGCGAAAAACACTGAAGCTTTCTTT
CSARDFAKNTEAFF
>TRBJ2-1|.|few|TRBV24-1
TGTGCCACCAGTGATCGACTCATAAGGAGTAATGAGCAGTTCTTC
CATSDRLIRSNEQFF
>TRBJ2-2|.|many|TRBV12-3/TRBV12-4
TGTGCCACCCTACGGGGGCCTACCGGGGAGCTGTTTTTT
CATLRGPTGELFF
>TRBJ1-1|.|few|TRBV19
TGTGCCAGTGGTAGGCATGAAGCTTTCTTT
CASGRHEAFF
>TRBJ2-1|.|many|TRBV7-9
TGTGCCAGCAGCTTAGTGGGGGGGGCCCCTTACAATGAGCAGTTCTTC
CASSLVGGAPYNEQFF
>TRBJ1-1|TRBD1|.|TRBV7-6
TGTGCCAGCACCTTTCCCACAGGGGGGTTCACTGAAGCTTTCTTT
CASTFPTGGFTEAFF
>TRBJ2-1|TRBD2|few|TRBV12-3/TRBV12-4
TGTGCCAGCAGCATGAGCGGGGGGGCCAGGGAGCAGTTCTTC
CASSMSGGAREQFF
>TRBJ2-3|.|.|TRBV18
TGTGCCAGCTCTTATCTAGACACAGATACGCAGTATTTT
CASSYLDTDTQYF
>TRBJ1-2|.|few|TRBV7-2
TGTGCCTCTCGGGCCTTCACTAACTATGGCTACACCTTC
CASRAFTNYGYTF
>TRBJ2-5|.|many|TRBV20-1
TGCAGTGCTAGAGTGGGCGAGGTGGAGACCCAGTACTTC
CSARVGEVETQYF
>TRBJ2-5|.|few|TRBV5-5
TGTGCCAGCAGCCGACAGCTTTACCAAGAGACCCAGTACTTC
CASSRQLYQETQYF
>TRBJ1-1|TRBD1|few|TRBV20-1
TGCAGTGCTAGAGACCGCCGGACAGGGGCCACTGAAGCTTTCTTT
CSARDRRTGATEAFF
>TRBJ2-3|.|.|TRBV23-1
TGCGCCAGCAGTCAATCGGGGGCTAGCCGCCCCCCAGATACGCAGTATTTT
CASSQSGASRPPDTQYF
>TRBJ1-4|TRBD1|.|TRBV5-1
TGCGCCAGCAGCTCTGCCGGGACAGGGAGTGAAAAACTGTTTTTT
CASSSAGTGSEKLFF
>TRBJ2-3|TRBD2|many|TRBV7-8
TGTGCCAGCAGCTTCGTAGCGGGGGGCGCAGATACGCAGTATTTT
CASSFVAGGADTQYF
>TRBJ1-4|.|few|TRBV15
TGTGCCACAGCCCGGGACATCGGGGAAAAACTGTTTTTT
CATARDIGEKLFF
>TRBJ2-1|.|few|TRBV6-5
TGTGCCAGCAGTTACTCGGGAGATGAGCAGTTCTTC
CASSYSGDEQFF
>TRBJ1-2|TRBD1|few|TRBV3-1
TGTGCCAGCAGCCAAGAAGACGGGCAGGGGGGCTATGGCTACACCTTC
CASSQEDGQGGYGYTF
>TRBJ1-1|.|few|TRBV29-1
TGCAGCGTTGAAGATGTCGGCAGGGAAGCTTTCTTT
CSVEDVGREAFF
>TRBJ2-7|.|few|TRBV11-2
TGTGCCAGCAGCCCTACACCTACTAGTCCGCGTTCGTACTACGAGCAGTACTTC
CASSPTPTSPRSYYEQYF
>TRBJ2-3|.|many|TRBV7-2
TGTGCCAGCAGCCGCACCCACCGGGATACGCAGTATTTT
CASSRTHRDTQYF
>TRBJ1-1|TRBD1|few|TRBV7-2
TGTGCCAGCAGCAGTCGACAGGGAGCAACCTCGGAAGCTTTCTTT
CASSSRQGATSEAFF
>TRBJ1-2|.|few|TRBV2
TGTGCCAGCAAGTCGGACCTGTCGGGCTACACCTTC
CASKSDLSGYTF
>TRBJ2-3|TRBD1|.|TRBV7-2
TGTGCCAGCAGCCCCCATCGGGACAGGGGAGGAGATACGCAGTATTTT
CASSPHRDRGGDTQYF
>TRBJ1-2|.|many|TRBV9
TGTGCCAGCAGCGCTTCCGGGACCTCCGATAGCTACACCTTC
CASSASGTSDSYTF
>TRBJ2-5|.|many|TRBV29-1
TGCAGCGTTGACAGGGGTAGGGAGACCCAGTACTTC
CSVDRGRETQYF
>TRBJ2-1|TRBD2|few|TRBV24-1
TGTGCCACCAGCCGGACTAGCGGGGAGAAAGGTGAGCAGTTCTTC
CATSRTSGEKGEQFF
>TRBJ2-2|.|.|TRBV19
TGTGCCAGTAGTGGCCCGAACACCGGGGAGCTGTTTTTT
CASSGPNTGELFF
>TRBJ2-1|.|.|TRBV5-5
TGTGCCAGCAGCTTGGTCGTCGGCGGGTTAAACTTC
CASSLVVGGLNF
>TRBJ1-4|.|.|TRBV20-1
TGCAGTGCAGCCCCCTCCGGGAGAACTAATGAAAAACTGTTTTTT
CSAAPSGRTNEKLFF
>TRBJ1-2|TRBD1|.|TRBV6-2/TRBV6-3
TGTGCCAGCAGATTTCAATTCCGGGACAGGGGCTATGGCTACACCTTC
CASRFQFRDRGYGYTF
>TRBJ2-1|TRBD2|many|TRBV6-6
TGTGCCAGCAGTTACTCGGGACTAGCGGGGGTCTACAATGAGCAGTTCTTC
CASSYSGLAGVYNEQFF
>TRBJ1-2|.|few|TRBV7-9
TGTGCCAGCAGCCCCCCCCTAGCAACAGGGCCCTATGGCTACACCTTC
CASSPPLATGPYGYTF
>TRBJ1-2|TRBD1|few|TRBV6-2/TRBV6-3
TGTGCCAGCAGGTTGACAGGGAGATCTGGCTACACCTTC
CASRLTGRSGYTF
>TRBJ1-3|.|few|TRBV20-1
TGCAGTGCTGCCCGGGACTTCGGAAACACCATATATTTT
CSAARDFGNTIYF
>TRBJ1-5|.|few|TRBV6-2/TRBV6-3
TGTGCCAGCAGGGACCCGGGGGGTTTACAGCCCCAGCATTTT
CASRDPGGLQPQHF
>TRBJ2-1|TRBD1|.|TRBV12-3/TRBV12-4
TGTGCCAGCAGTTTTAGACAGGGGAGGAATGAGCAGTTCTTC
CASSFRQGRNEQFF